A selection of T cell receptor beta chains follows, all from one sample in a study of shared clonotypes between healthy human individuals. TCRdb's copy holds only in-frame clones and misses some; the assay was immunoSEQ multiplex PCR. The sample has some 1,100,000 clones, around three quarters seen once. The sample taken for sequencing was memory CD4+ T cells from PBMCs. The receptors originated from a man between 18 and 29 years old in good health. Some clones in this sample may be carry-over from other donors' samples. The CDR3 runs from the conserved cysteine through the conserved F or W. Each record gives: CDR3 length, J gene, D gene, V gene, clone size, CDR3 protein, CDR3 DNA. The D gene is left open where the match is weak. A clone size is listed for some rows: how often the clone was seen (once, few, many), or a class if it is expanded.

>18|TRBJ1-1|TRBD1|TRBV5-1|few
CASSLGRLTGGSDTEAFF
TGCGCCAGCAGCTTGGGAAGACTGACAGGGGGCTCCGACACTGAAGCTTTCTTT
>15|TRBJ2-1|TRBD2|TRBV7-3|.
CASSLTAGGPNEQFF
TGTGCCAGCAGCTTAACAGCGGGAGGGCCCAATGAGCAGTTCTTC
>14|TRBJ2-7|TRBD1|TRBV5-8|once
CASSPRDRYYEQYF
TGTGCCAGCAGCCCACGGGACAGATACTACGAGCAGTACTTC
>15|TRBJ2-3|TRBD2|TRBV4-3|once
CASSQRLAGADTQYF
TGCGCCAGCAGTCAAAGGTTAGCGGGAGCTGATACGCAGTATTTT
>14|TRBJ2-2|.|TRBV18|.
CASSPKGNTGELFF
TGTGCCAGCTCACCAAAGGGTAACACCGGGGAGCTGTTTTTT
>13|TRBJ1-2|.|TRBV5-1|.
CASSRDTNYGYTF
TGCGCCAGCAGCCGAGACACTAACTATGGCTACACCTTC
>15|TRBJ2-2|.|TRBV5-4|.
CASGGTAGATGELFF
TGTGCCAGCGGGGGGACAGCGGGGGCCACCGGGGAGCTGTTTTTT
>13|TRBJ2-7|.|TRBV27|few
CASSSFNPYEQYF
TGTGCCAGCAGTTCATTCAACCCCTACGAGCAGTACTTC
>13|TRBJ2-3|.|TRBV11-2|.
CASSHPGKDTQYF
TGTGCCAGCAGCCATCCGGGAAAAGATACGCAGTATTTT
>21|TRBJ2-3|TRBD2|TRBV4-1|.
CASSQEIPGTSGRPSTDTQYF
TGCGCCAGCAGCCAAGAGATTCCCGGGACTAGCGGGAGGCCCAGCACAGATACGCAGTATTTT
>14|TRBJ1-2|.|TRBV5-1|once
CASSYRDRPYGYTF
TGTGCCAGCAGCTATCGGGACCGCCCCTATGGCTACACCTTC
>14|TRBJ1-4|TRBD1|TRBV15|.
CATSKGQINEKLFF
TGTGCCACCAGCAAGGGACAGATTAATGAAAAACTGTTTTTT
>16|TRBJ1-3|TRBD1|TRBV28|.
CASSTWTGGSGNTIYF
TGTGCCAGCAGTACTTGGACAGGGGGCTCTGGAAACACCATATATTTT
>13|TRBJ1-1|TRBD1|TRBV28|.
CASSSGQLFEAFF
TGTGCCAGCAGTTCGGGACAGCTTTTTGAAGCTTTCTTT
>15|TRBJ2-7|TRBD2|TRBV2|.
CASSPYYSGSDEQYF
TGTGCCAGCAGTCCCTACTATAGCGGGAGCGACGAGCAGTACTTC
>14|TRBJ1-4|.|TRBV14|.
CASSRRSSGEKLFF
TGTGCCAGCAGCCGCCGCAGTAGTGGGGAAAAACTGTTTTTT